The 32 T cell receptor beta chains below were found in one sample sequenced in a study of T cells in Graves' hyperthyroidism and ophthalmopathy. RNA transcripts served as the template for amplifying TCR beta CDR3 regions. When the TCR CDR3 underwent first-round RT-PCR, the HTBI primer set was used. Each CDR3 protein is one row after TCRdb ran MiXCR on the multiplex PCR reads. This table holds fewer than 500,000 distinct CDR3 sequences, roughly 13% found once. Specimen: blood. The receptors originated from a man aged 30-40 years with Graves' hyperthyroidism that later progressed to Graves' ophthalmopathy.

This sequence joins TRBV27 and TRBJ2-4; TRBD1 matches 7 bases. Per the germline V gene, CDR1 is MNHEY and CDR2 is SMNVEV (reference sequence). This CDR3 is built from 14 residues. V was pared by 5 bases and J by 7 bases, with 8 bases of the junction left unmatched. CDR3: CASSRNRGGNIQYF. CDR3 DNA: TGTGCCAGCAGTCGTAACAGGGGTGGTAACATTCAGTACTTC.

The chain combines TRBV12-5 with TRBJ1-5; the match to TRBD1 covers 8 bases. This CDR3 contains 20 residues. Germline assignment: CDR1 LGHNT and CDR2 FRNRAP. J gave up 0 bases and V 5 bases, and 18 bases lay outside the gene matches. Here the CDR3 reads CASGPGAGGHEGYSNQPQHF. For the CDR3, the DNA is TGTGCTAGTGGTCCCGGGGCAGGGGGCCACGAGGGGTATAGCAATCAGCCCCAGCATTTT. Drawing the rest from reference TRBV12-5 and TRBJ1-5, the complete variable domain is DARVTQTPRHKVTEMGQEVTMRCQPILGHNTVFWYRQTMMQGLELLAYFRNRAPLDDSGMPKDRFSAEMPDATLATLKIQPSEPRDSAVYFCASGPGAGGHEGYSNQPQHFGDGTRLSIL.

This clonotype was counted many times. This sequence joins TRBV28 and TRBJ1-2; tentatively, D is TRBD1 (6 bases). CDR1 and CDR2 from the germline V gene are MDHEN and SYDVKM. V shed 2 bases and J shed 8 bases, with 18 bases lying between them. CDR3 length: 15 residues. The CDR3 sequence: CASSLPGQRSRGYTF. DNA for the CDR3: TGTGCCAGCAGTTTACCAGGACAGCGGAGTAGGGGCTACACCTTC.

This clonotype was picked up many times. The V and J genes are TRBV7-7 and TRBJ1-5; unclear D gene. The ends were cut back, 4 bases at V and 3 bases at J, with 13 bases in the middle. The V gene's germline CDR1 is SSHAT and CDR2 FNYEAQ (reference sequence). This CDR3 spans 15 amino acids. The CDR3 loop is CASSSPPRPNQPQHF. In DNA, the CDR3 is TGTGCCAGCAGCTCGCCTCCGCGGCCCAATCAGCCCCAGCATTTT.

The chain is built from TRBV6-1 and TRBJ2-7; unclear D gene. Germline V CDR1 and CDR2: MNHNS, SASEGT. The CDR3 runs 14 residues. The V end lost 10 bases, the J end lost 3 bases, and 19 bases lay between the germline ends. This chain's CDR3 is CATKGTPRVYEQYF. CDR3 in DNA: TGTGCCACCAAAGGCACTCCTAGGGTCTACGAGCAGTACTTC.

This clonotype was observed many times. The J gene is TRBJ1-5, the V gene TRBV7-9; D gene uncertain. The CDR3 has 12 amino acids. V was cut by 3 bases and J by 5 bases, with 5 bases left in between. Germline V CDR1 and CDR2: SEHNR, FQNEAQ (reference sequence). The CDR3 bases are TGTGCCAGCAGCTTTGTCGATCAGCCCCAGCATTTT. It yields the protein CASSFVDQPQHF.

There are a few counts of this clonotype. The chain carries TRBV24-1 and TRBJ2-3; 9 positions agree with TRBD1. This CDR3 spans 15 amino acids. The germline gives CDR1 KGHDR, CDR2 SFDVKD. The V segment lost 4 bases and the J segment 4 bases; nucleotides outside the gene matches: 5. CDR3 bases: TGTGCCACCAGTGAGTACAGGGGGCGGCCAGATACGCAGTATTTT. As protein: CATSEYRGRPDTQYF.

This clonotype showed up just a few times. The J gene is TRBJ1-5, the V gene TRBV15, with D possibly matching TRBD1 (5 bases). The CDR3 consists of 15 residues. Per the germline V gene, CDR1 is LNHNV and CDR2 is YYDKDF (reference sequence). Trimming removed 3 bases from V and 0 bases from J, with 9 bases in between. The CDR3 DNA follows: TGTGCCACCAGCAGTCGGCAGGGTAGCAATCAGCCCCAGCATTTT. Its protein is CATSSRQGSNQPQHF. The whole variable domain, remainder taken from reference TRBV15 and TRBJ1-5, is DAMVIQNPRYQVTQFGKPVTLSCSQTLNHNVMYWYQQKSSQAPKLLFHYYDKDFNNEADTPDNFQSRRPNTSFCFLDIRSPGLGDTAMYLCATSSRQGSNQPQHFGDGTRLSIL.

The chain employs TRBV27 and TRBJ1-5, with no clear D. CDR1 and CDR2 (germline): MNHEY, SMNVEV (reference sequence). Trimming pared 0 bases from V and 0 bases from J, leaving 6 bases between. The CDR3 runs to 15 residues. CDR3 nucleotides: TGTGCCAGCAGTTTATCGGTCAATAGCAATCAGCCCCAGCATTTT. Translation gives CASSLSVNSNQPQHF.

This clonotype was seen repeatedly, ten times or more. The CDR3 DNA sequence: TGTGCCAGCAGCTGGGGGATGGGAGATCGGAACGAGCAGTACTTC. This gives the protein CASSWGMGDRNEQYF. The chain employs TRBV11-1 and TRBJ2-7; possibly TRBD1 or TRBD2 for D (5 bases each). The germline gives CDR1 SGHAT, CDR2 FQDESV (reference sequence). This CDR3 spans 15 amino acids. The V gene lost 4 bases and the J gene lost 5 bases, with 18 bases spanning the gap.

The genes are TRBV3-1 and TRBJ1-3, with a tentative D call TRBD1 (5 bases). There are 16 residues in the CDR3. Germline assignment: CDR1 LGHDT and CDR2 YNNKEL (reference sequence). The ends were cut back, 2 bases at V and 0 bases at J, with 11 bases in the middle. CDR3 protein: CASSQRGGVSGNTIYF. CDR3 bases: TGTGCCAGCAGCCAAAGGGGCGGAGTCTCTGGAAACACCATATATTTT.

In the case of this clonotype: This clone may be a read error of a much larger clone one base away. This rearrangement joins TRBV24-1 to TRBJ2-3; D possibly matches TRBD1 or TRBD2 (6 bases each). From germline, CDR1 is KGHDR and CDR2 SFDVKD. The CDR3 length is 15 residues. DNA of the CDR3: TGTGCCACCAGTGATACGGGGGCCGGAGAAGATACGCAGTGTTTT. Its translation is CATSDTGAGEDTQCF.

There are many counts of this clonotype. The CDR3 DNA reads as TGTGCCGGGCGGGACCTAGGGAACACTGAAGCTTTCTTT. Translating gives CAGRDLGNTEAFF. The genes are TRBV30 and TRBJ1-1; D may be TRBD1 (5 bases). Trimming shortened V by 8 bases and J by 1 base, and 14 bases separated the two germline ends. Per the germline V gene, CDR1 is GTSNPN and CDR2 is SVGIG (reference sequence). CDR3 size: 13 residues.

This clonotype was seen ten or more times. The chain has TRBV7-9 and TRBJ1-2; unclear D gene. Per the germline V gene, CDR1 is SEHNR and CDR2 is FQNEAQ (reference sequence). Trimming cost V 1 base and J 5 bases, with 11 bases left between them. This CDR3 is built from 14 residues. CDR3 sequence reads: CASSLGVQQYGYTF. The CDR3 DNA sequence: TGTGCCAGCAGCTTAGGGGTTCAACAGTATGGCTACACCTTC.

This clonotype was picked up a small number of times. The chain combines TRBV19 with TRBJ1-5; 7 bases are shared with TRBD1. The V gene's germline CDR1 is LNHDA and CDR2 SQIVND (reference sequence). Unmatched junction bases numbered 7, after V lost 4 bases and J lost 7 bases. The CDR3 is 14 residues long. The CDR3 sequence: CASSKEGAWQPQHF. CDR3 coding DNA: TGTGCCAGTAGTAAGGAGGGGGCCTGGCAGCCCCAGCATTTT.

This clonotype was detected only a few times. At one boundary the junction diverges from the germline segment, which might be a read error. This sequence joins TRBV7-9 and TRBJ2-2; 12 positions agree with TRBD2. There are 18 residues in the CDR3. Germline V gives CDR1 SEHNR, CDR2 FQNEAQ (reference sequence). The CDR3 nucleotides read TGTGCCAGCAGCATGAGACTAGCGGGGGTTGTGAACACCGGGGAGCTGCTTTTT. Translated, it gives CASSMRLAGVVNTGELLF.

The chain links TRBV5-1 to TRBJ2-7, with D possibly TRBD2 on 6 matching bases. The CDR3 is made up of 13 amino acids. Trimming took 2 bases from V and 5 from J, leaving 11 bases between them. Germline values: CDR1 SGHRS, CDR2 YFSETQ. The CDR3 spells CASSFRRGDEQYF. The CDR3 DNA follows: TGCGCCAGCAGCTTTAGACGCGGGGACGAGCAGTACTTC. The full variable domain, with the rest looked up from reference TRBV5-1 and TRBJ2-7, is KAGVTQTPRYLIKTRGQQVTLSCSPISGHRSVSWYQQTPGQGLQFLFEYFSETQRNKGNFPGRFSGRQFSNSRSEMNVSTLELGDSALYLCASSFRRGDEQYFGPGTRLTVT.

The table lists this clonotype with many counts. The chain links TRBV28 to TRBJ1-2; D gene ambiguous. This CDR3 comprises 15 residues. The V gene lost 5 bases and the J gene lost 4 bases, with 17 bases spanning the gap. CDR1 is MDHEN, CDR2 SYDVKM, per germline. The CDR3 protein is CASSPFTHRGYGYTF. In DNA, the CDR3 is TGTGCCAGCAGTCCCTTCACCCACCGGGGCTATGGCTACACCTTC.

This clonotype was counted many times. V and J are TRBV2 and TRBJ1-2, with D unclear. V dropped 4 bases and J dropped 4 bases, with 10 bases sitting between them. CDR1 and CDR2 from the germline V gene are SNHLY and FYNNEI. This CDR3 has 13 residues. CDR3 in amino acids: CASSGTALYGYTF. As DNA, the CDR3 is TGTGCCAGCAGTGGGACGGCCCTCTATGGCTACACCTTC.

The CDR3 bases are TGTGCCAGCAGTGACGGGTTCAATCAGCCCCAGCATTTT. This sequence encodes CASSDGFNQPQHF. V is TRBV25-1 and J is TRBJ1-5; D call uncertain. Trimming pared 3 bases from V and 3 bases from J, leaving 6 bases between. The CDR3 has 13 amino acids. Per the germline V gene, CDR1 is MGHDK and CDR2 is SYGVNS.

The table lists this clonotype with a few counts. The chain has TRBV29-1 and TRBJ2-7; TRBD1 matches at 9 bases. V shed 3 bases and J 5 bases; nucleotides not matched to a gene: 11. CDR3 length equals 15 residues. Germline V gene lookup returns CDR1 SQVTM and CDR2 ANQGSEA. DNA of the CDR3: TGCAGCGTTGATACTGGACAGGGGATAAGGCACGAGCAGTACTTC. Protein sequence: CSVDTGQGIRHEQYF.

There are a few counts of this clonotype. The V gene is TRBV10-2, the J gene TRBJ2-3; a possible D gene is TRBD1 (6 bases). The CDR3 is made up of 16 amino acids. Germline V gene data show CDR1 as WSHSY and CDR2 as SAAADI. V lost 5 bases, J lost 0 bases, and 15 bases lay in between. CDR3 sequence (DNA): TGCGCCAGCAGTTGGACAGCCTCGGTCAGCACAGATACGCAGTATTTT. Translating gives CASSWTASVSTDTQYF.

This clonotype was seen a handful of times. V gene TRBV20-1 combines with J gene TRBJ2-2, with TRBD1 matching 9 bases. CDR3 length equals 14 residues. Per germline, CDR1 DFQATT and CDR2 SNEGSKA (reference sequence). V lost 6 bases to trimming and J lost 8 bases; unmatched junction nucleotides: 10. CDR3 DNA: TGCAGTGCAGGGACAGGGCGTAGTATTGGGGAGCTGTTTTTT. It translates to CSAGTGRSIGELFF.

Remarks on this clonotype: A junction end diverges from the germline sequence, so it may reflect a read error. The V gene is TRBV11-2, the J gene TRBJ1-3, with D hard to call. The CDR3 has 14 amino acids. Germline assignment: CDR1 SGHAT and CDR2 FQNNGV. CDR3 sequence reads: CASSLGGSGKTIYF. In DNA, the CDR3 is TGTGCCAGCAGCTTAGGGGGATCTGGAAAGACCATATATTTT.

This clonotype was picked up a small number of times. Here the CDR3 reads CSVLAHSVFF. The DNA of the CDR3 is TGCAGCGTCTTGGCCCACTCGGTTTTCTTT. The chain has TRBV29-1 and TRBJ1-1; D call uncertain. Germline assignment: CDR1 SQVTM and CDR2 ANQGSEA. The V end was cut by 6 bases, the J end by 13 bases, with 15 bases between. The CDR3 runs 10 residues.

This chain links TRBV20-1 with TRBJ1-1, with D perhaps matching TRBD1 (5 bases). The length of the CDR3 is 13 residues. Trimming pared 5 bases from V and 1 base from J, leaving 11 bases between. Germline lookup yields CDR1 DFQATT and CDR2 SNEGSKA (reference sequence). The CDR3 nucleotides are TGCAGTGCTTCAGGGATGAGGAACACTGAAGCTTTCTTT. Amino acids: CSASGMRNTEAFF.

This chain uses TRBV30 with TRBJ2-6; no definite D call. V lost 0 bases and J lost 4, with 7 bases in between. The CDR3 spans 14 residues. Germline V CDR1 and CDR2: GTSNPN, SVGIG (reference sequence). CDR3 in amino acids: CAWSVGWGANVLTF. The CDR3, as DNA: TGTGCCTGGAGTGTAGGCTGGGGGGCCAACGTCCTGACTTTC.

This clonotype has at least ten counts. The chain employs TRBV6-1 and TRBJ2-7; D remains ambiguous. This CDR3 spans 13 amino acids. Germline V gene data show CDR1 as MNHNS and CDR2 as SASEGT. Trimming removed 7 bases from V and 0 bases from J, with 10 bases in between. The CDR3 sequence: CASMTGGSYEQYF. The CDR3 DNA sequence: TGTGCCAGCATGACCGGCGGCTCCTACGAGCAGTACTTC.

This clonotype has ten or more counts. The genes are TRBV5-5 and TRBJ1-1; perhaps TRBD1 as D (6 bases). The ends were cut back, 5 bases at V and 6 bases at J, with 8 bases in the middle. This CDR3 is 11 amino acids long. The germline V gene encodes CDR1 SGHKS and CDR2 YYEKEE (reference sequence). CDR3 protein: CASRSGAEAFF. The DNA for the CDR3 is TGTGCCAGCAGGTCAGGGGCTGAAGCTTTCTTT.

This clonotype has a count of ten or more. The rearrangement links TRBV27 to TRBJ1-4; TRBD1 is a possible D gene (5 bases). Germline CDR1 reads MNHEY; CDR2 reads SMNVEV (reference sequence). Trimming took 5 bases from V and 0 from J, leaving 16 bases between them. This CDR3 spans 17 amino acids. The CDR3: CASSPSPGPATNEKLFF. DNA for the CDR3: TGTGCCAGCAGTCCGAGCCCGGGACCTGCAACTAATGAAAAACTGTTTTTT. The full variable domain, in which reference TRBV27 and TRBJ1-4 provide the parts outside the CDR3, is EAQVTQNPRYLITVTGKKLTVTCSQNMNHEYMSWYRQDPGLGLRQIYYSMNVEVTDKGDVPEGYKVSRKEKRNFPLILESPSPNQTSLYFCASSPSPGPATNEKLFFGSGTQLSVL.

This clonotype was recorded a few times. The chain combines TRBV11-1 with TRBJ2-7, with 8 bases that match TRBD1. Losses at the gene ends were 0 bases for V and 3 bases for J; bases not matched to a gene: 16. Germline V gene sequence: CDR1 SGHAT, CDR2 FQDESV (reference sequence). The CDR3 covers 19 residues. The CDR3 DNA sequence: TGTGCCAGCAGCTTAGCTGCAACAATCCGGGACAGGACCCGCTACGAGCAGTACTTC. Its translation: CASSLAATIRDRTRYEQYF.

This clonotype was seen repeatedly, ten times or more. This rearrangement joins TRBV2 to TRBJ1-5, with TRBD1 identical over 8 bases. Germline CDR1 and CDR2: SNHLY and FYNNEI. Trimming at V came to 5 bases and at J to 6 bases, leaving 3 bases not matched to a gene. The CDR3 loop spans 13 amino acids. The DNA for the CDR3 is TGTGCCAGCAGTCCAGGGGGCGGTCAGCCCCAGCATTTT. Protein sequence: CASSPGGGQPQHF.